The next 15 T cell receptor beta chains were all read from a single sample in a study of T cell changes during pregnancy in multiple sclerosis. Method: immunoSEQ multiplex PCR; TCRdb's copy keeps in-frame clones and lacks some. There are under 100,000 clones in the sample; 94% occur only once, and about 2.3% lies in the top ten. The source was peripheral blood, collected in the third trimester of pregnancy. The receptors originated from a female donor with multiple sclerosis, enrolled in a pregnancy study.

The chain combines TRBV11-2 with TRBJ2-5; tentative D call: TRBD2 (5 bases). Deletions cut 5 bases from V and 1 base from J, with 17 bases between. The CDR3 consists of 16 residues. The V gene's germline CDR1 is SGHAT and CDR2 FQNNGV. The CDR3 here is CASSPTTRGIQETQYF. CDR3 nucleotides: TGTGCCAGCAGCCCTACAACGAGAGGGATCCAAGAGACCCAGTACTTC.

This clone was seen just once. V gene TRBV5-4 combines with J gene TRBJ1-2; D call uncertain. This CDR3 contains 16 residues. V dropped 1 base and J dropped 3 bases, with 16 bases sitting between them. The germline CDR1 and CDR2 sequences are SGHNT and YYREEE (reference sequence). The CDR3 is CASSLSMQKSHYGYTF. The CDR3 nucleotides read TGTGCCAGCAGCTTGTCAATGCAGAAGTCGCACTATGGCTACACCTTC.

This clone was seen once. The chain joins TRBV5-4 to TRBJ1-2, with D tentatively TRBD1 (6 bases). The germline CDR1 and CDR2 sequences are SGHNT and YYREEE (reference sequence). V lost 4 bases and J lost 2, with 15 bases in between. CDR3 length: 15 amino acids. The CDR3 reads CASSSGRTENYGYTF. The CDR3 DNA sequence: TGTGCCAGCAGCAGCGGTAGGACAGAGAACTATGGCTACACCTTC.

To note about this clone: The junction and the germline gene differ at one end; a read error may be behind it. V and J are TRBV7-7 and TRBJ2-5; TRBD1 matches 11 bases. The CDR3 is 14 residues long. CDR1 is SSHAT, CDR2 FNYEAQ, per germline (reference sequence). The CDR3 region is CASSLGTGGETQYF. The CDR3 bases are TGTGCTAGCAGCTTAGGGACAGGGGGAGAGACCCAGTACTTC.

The chain carries TRBV23-1 and TRBJ2-5, with a possible D match to TRBD2 (8 bases). TRBV23-1 is recorded as an ORF, its role being uncertain. The CDR3 is made up of 19 amino acids. V dropped 0 bases and J dropped 2 bases, with 22 bases sitting between them. DNA of the CDR3: TGCGCCAGCAGTCAATCGGAGACAGGGAGAAGCGGGGGACAAGAGACCCAGTACTTC. Protein: CASSQSETGRSGGQETQYF.

The J gene is TRBJ2-7, the V gene TRBV18; 9 bases are a match to TRBD1. The CDR3 runs 16 residues. CDR1 and CDR2 from the germline V gene are KGHSH and LQKENI. V lost 3 bases, J lost 1 base, and 7 bases stayed unmatched. The CDR3 coding sequence is TGTGCCAGCTCACCGGGGGGACAGGGTGGATCCTACGAGCAGTACTTC. Translating it yields CASSPGGQGGSYEQYF.

The J gene is TRBJ2-1, the V gene TRBV9; TRBD2 might be the D (7 bases). The V gene's germline CDR1 is SGDLS and CDR2 YYNGEE. V lost 4 bases, J lost 10 bases, and 21 bases lay in between. The CDR3 covers 15 residues. CDR3 residues: CASSTSRGGWEEQFF. CDR3 coding DNA: TGTGCCAGCAGCACCTCAAGGGGGGGGTGGGAGGAGCAGTTCTTC.

The V and J genes are TRBV11-2 and TRBJ2-1; D perhaps matches TRBD1 (6 bases). The CDR3 extends over 15 amino acids. With 5 bases removed from V and 6 bases from J, the gap between germline ends came to 17 bases. Germline lookup yields CDR1 SGHAT and CDR2 FQNNGV. The CDR3: CASSRASQGSNEQFF. The CDR3 region has the DNA TGTGCCAGCAGCCGTGCCTCACAGGGTAGCAATGAGCAGTTCTTC.

CDR3 protein: CATSRRDRVLDYGYTF. CDR3 bases: TGTGCCACCAGCCGCCGGGACAGGGTGTTGGACTATGGCTACACCTTC. This chain uses TRBV15 with TRBJ1-2, with 9 bases matching TRBD1. V dropped 5 bases and J dropped 3; count of bases not matched to a gene: 10. The V gene's germline CDR1 is LNHNV and CDR2 YYDKDF (reference sequence). The CDR3 totals 16 residues. Full variable domain (rest looked up from reference TRBV15 and TRBJ1-2): DAMVIQNPRYQVTQFGKPVTLSCSQTLNHNVMYWYQQKSSQAPKLLFHYYDKDFNNEADTPDNFQSRRPNTSFCFLDIRSPGLGDTAMYLCATSRRDRVLDYGYTFGSGTRLTVV.

In DNA, the CDR3 is TGTGCCAGCAGCTTAATAAACACCGGGGAGCTGTTTTTT. This encodes CASSLINTGELFF. The chain is built from TRBV7-9 and TRBJ2-2; D is ambiguous. Germline V CDR1 and CDR2: SEHNR, FQNEAQ (reference sequence). V shed 2 bases and J shed 2 bases, with 3 bases lying between them. This CDR3 has 13 residues. Drawing the rest from reference TRBV7-9 and TRBJ2-2, the complete variable domain is DTGVSQNPRHKITKRGQNVTFRCDPISEHNRLYWYRQTLGQGPEFLTYFQNEAQLEKSRLLSDRFSAERPKGSFSTLEIQRTEQGDSAMYLCASSLINTGELFFGEGSRLTVL.

This clone was detected only once. At one boundary the junction diverges from the germline segment, which might be a read error. The chain combines TRBV7-7 with TRBJ2-7, with TRBD1 matching over 9 bases. The length of the CDR3 is 13 residues. CDR1 and CDR2 (germline): SSHAT, FNYEAQ (reference sequence). The CDR3 here is CASSKGQGYEQYF. CDR3 bases: TGTGCTAGCAGCAAGGGACAGGGCTACGAGCAGTACTTC.

The rearrangement uses TRBV6-5 and TRBJ2-1, with TRBD1 matching over 9 bases. Losses at the gene ends were 2 bases for V and 2 bases for J; bases not matched to a gene: 1. The CDR3 totals 15 residues. CDR1 MNHEY and CDR2 SVGAGI come from the germline V gene. CDR3 in amino acids: CASSYGTGPYNEQFF. The CDR3 DNA reads as TGTGCCAGCAGTTACGGGACAGGGCCCTACAATGAGCAGTTCTTC.

This clone appeared a single time. The genes are TRBV5-1 and TRBJ2-3; 8 positions agree with TRBD2. The germline gives CDR1 SGHRS, CDR2 YFSETQ. The CDR3 sequence is 16 residues long. V was pared by 0 bases and J by 7 bases, with 10 bases of the junction left unmatched. The DNA of the CDR3 is TGCGCCAGCAGCTTGGTTGCGGGGGGTTACCCCCATACGCAGTATTTT. Amino acids: CASSLVAGGYPHTQYF.

The V gene is TRBV12-5, the J gene TRBJ2-7; no definite D call. CDR3 size: 11 residues. Trimming stripped 2 bases from V and 4 bases from J, with 3 bases between. Germline-derived CDR1 and CDR2 are LGHNT and FRNRAP. The CDR3: CASGLRYEQYF. In DNA form, the CDR3 reads TGTGCTAGTGGTTTGCGTTACGAGCAGTACTTC. The variable domain in full, with the rest retrieved from reference TRBV12-5 and TRBJ2-7, is DARVTQTPRHKVTEMGQEVTMRCQPILGHNTVFWYRQTMMQGLELLAYFRNRAPLDDSGMPKDRFSAEMPDATLATLKIQPSEPRDSAVYFCASGLRYEQYFGPGTRLTVT.

This rearrangement joins TRBV6-1 to TRBJ1-4; no firm D call. The CDR3 is 14 amino acids. Trimming took 2 bases from V and 6 from J, leaving 10 bases between them. The germline V gene encodes CDR1 MNHNS and CDR2 SASEGT. The CDR3 DNA sequence: TGTGCCAGCAGTGAATTGGCTGTGGATGAAAAACTGTTTTTT. This codes for CASSELAVDEKLFF.